This T cell receptor beta chain stems from a study of blood T cell repertoires in COVID-19. Study-level information: Samples came from the United States, Italy and Spain, spanning acute and convalescent COVID-19.

Cohorts were assigned according to the clinical history that participants reported. Sequenced by immunoSEQ multiplex PCR; TCRdb stores in-frame clones only, minus some. The sample consists of fewer than 350,000 clones, roughly 89% of them appearing once. CDR1 SGHRS and CDR2 YFSETQ come from the germline V gene. This CDR3 spans 14 amino acids. V was trimmed by 4 bases and J by 9 bases, leaving 14 bases between them. The receptor comes from a woman under 30 with acute COVID-19. The sequencing sample was made of PBMCs or T cells enriched from blood (not recorded which). The rearrangement links TRBV5-1 to TRBJ1-6, with no clear D. The CDR3 here is CASSRDGRGSPLHF. The CDR3 DNA is TGCGCCAGCAGCAGAGACGGGCGGGGTTCACCCCTCCACTTT.